These 13 T cell receptor beta chains share one sample of origin, sequenced in a study of beta chain features in type 1 diabetes. These receptors have no identified antigens. General study findings and limits: Researchers report that Type 1 diabetes patients had moderately but significantly shorter TCRB CDR3s across all four CD4+ subsets.

Expressed TCRB transcripts were sequenced because the isolated RNA had all been reverse transcribed beforehand. Repertoires were generated with immunoSEQ multiplex PCR, while TCRdb's copy carries only in-frame clones and drops some. There are about 660,000 clones in the sample; around an eighth occur only once, and roughly 0.04% lies in the top ten. Sequenced: naive CD4+ T cells from blood. These TCRs come from a man between 18 and 35 years old with type 1 diabetes.

This clone showed up just a few times. In DNA form, the CDR3 reads TGTGCCGGGGGGAGCGGGTCCCGGGGCAATGAGCAGTTCTTC. The encoded protein is CAGGSGSRGNEQFF. The chain is built from TRBV2 and TRBJ2-1; maybe TRBD2 (6 bases). The germline V and J ends were trimmed by 11 bases and 6 bases, with 20 bases remaining between them. CDR1 is SNHLY, CDR2 FYNNEI, per germline. This CDR3 comprises 14 residues.

Concerning this clone: Relative to the germline gene, one junction end is altered; a read error may explain this. V gene TRBV6-6 combines with J gene TRBJ2-7; TRBD1 or TRBD2 may be the D gene (5 bases each). Germline V gene data show CDR1 as MNHNY and CDR2 as SVGAGI (reference sequence). This CDR3 region has 15 residues. The CDR3 DNA sequence: TGTGCCAGCAGTCACTCACCGACTTCCGGGGCGTGGCAGAACTTC. It is translated as CASSHSPTSGAWQNF.

In its sample, this clone was seen a few times. This chain links TRBV30 with TRBJ1-1; D is undetermined. Per germline, CDR1 GTSNPN and CDR2 SVGIG (reference sequence). The CDR3 extends over 13 amino acids. The ends were cut back, 5 bases at V and 4 bases at J, with 14 bases in the middle. CDR3 sequence (DNA): TGTGCCTGGGGGAGGGTTGCTGGCACTGAAGCTTTCTTT. It is translated as CAWGRVAGTEAFF.

V is TRBV9 and J is TRBJ2-5, with 13 positions matching TRBD2. Germline-derived CDR1 and CDR2 are SGDLS and YYNGEE. The CDR3 covers 18 residues. The V gene end was trimmed by 4 bases and the J gene end by 0 bases; junction bases not matched to a gene: 9. The CDR3 DNA follows: TGTGCCAGCAGCCCTCCAGGACTAGCGGGGGTCAACCAAGAGACCCAGTACTTC. Protein product: CASSPPGLAGVNQETQYF. Looking up the rest from reference TRBV9 and TRBJ2-5 gives the full variable domain: DSGVTQTPKHLITATGQRVTLRCSPRSGDLSVYWYQQSLDQGLQFLIQYYNGEERAKGNILERFSAQQFPDLHSELNLSSLELGDSALYFCASSPPGLAGVNQETQYFGPGTRLLVL.

The V call is TRBV2, the J call TRBJ2-7, with 7 positions matching TRBD2. With 6 bases clipped from V and 13 bases from J, the junction kept 9 bases outside the gene matches. Germline assignment: CDR1 SNHLY and CDR2 FYNNEI. The CDR3 extends over 11 amino acids. CDR3 nucleotides: TGTGCCAGCAGAAGGGGCCTAGCGGACTACTTC. It codes for CASRRGLADYF. Supplemented by reference TRBV2 and TRBJ2-7, the full variable domain reads EPEVTQTPSHQVTQMGQEVILRCVPISNHLYFYWYRQILGQKVEFLVSFYNNEISEKSEIFDDQFSVERPDGSNFTLKIRSTKLEDSAMYFCASRRGLADYFGPGTRLTVT.

This sequence joins TRBV7-2 and TRBJ2-3, with D hard to call. The CDR3 is 12 amino acids. The V end lost 6 bases, the J end lost 8 bases, and 12 bases lay between the germline ends. Germline V gene sequence: CDR1 SGHTA, CDR2 FQGNSA. The CDR3 loop is CASRKNKGTQYF. CDR3 DNA sequence: TGTGCCAGCAGGAAAAATAAGGGTACGCAGTATTTT.

This chain uses TRBV10-1 with TRBJ2-3; 9 nucleotides line up with TRBD1. Germline CDR1 is WNHNN and CDR2 is SYGVQD (reference sequence). V shed 10 bases, J shed 2 bases, and the junction held 13 bases outside the gene matches. The CDR3 is 16 residues long. As DNA, the CDR3 is TGCGCCACCTCCTCCCGTCGGGACAGGGCCACAGATACGCAGTATTTT. As protein: CATSSRRDRATDTQYF.

This clone was counted a few times. This chain uses TRBV14 with TRBJ2-5; D unclear. V was pared by 8 bases and J by 5 bases, with 6 bases between. The CDR3 length is 10 residues. From germline, CDR1 is SGHDN and CDR2 FVKESK. CDR3 nucleotide sequence: TGTGCCAGCCGGTGGGAGACCCAGTACTTC. Protein product: CASRWETQYF.

This clone was detected only a few times. V and J are TRBV30 and TRBJ1-5; D unresolved. This CDR3 spans 14 amino acids. Germline lookup yields CDR1 GTSNPN and CDR2 SVGIG (reference sequence). V lost 2 bases and J lost 2, with 10 bases in between. The CDR3 DNA reads TGTGCCTGGAGTCGGCTGCAGGGCAATCAGCCCCAGCATTTT. Translation gives CAWSRLQGNQPQHF.

The chain couples TRBV30 to TRBJ1-3, with D maybe TRBD1 (6 bases). CDR1 is GTSNPN, CDR2 SVGIG, per germline (reference sequence). V shed 5 bases and J shed 2 bases, with 10 bases lying between them. The CDR3 spans 13 residues. The CDR3 region has the DNA TGTGCCTGGGGGGGCTCGGCTGGAAACACCATATATTTT. Translated, it gives CAWGGSAGNTIYF.

The chain is built from TRBV2 and TRBJ1-6; D perhaps matches TRBD1 (5 bases). V dropped 6 bases and J dropped 7 bases, with 16 bases sitting between them. Germline CDR1 reads SNHLY; CDR2 reads FYNNEI. The CDR3 sequence is 15 residues long. The CDR3 here is CASSPMTVRNSPLHF. In nucleotides, the CDR3 is TGTGCCAGCAGCCCAATGACAGTACGCAATTCACCCCTCCACTTT.

Comment on this clone: A read error may account for a junction end that differs from germline. This rearrangement joins TRBV30 to TRBJ2-2, with TRBD2 matching over 7 bases. The CDR3 is 15 amino acids. Germline CDR1 GTSNPN, CDR2 SVGIG (reference sequence). The CDR3 DNA follows: TGTGCCGGGAGGGGTAGCGTGAGGCCGTCCGGGGAGCTGTTTTTT. This sequence encodes CAGRGSVRPSGELFF.

The V call is TRBV10-3, the J call TRBJ1-1; no definite D call. This CDR3 contains 13 residues. The V gene lost 8 bases and the J gene lost 0 bases, with 10 bases spanning the gap. Germline CDR1 reads ENHRY; CDR2 reads SYGVKD. CDR3 residues: CAILGSMNTEAFF. The DNA for the CDR3 is TGTGCCATCTTAGGGAGCATGAACACTGAAGCTTTCTTT.